The 15 T cell receptor beta chains given below trace back to one sample, sequenced in a study of T cells after yellow fever vaccination. TCRdb re-derived calls from the 5' RACE reads in MiXCR, one entry per CDR3 protein. There are about 320,000 distinct CDR3 sequences in the sample; approximately 12% occur only once, and 3% to 3.5% lies in the top ten. The source was CD4+ T cells sorted from PBMCs, collected 45 days after the yellow fever booster vaccination. These TCRs come from a man aged 18 to 30 who received the YFV17D yellow fever vaccine.

This clonotype was picked up a small number of times. The gene calls are TRBV18 and TRBJ2-1, with D unclear. Trimming took 0 bases from V and 7 from J, leaving 7 bases between them. Per the germline V gene, CDR1 is KGHSH and CDR2 is LQKENI. There are 13 residues in the CDR3. The CDR3 DNA reads TGTGCCAGCTCACCACCGAACGGGAATGAGCAGTTCTTC. Translated, it gives CASSPPNGNEQFF.

The chain combines TRBV6-2 or TRBV6-3 with TRBJ2-3; 9 bases fit TRBD2. This CDR3 has 16 amino acids. V lost 7 bases, J lost 5 bases, and 13 bases stayed unmatched. In germline, CDR1 is MNHEY, CDR2 SVGEGT. CDR3 loop: CASIPLPGLAGDTQYF. The CDR3 DNA is TGTGCCAGCATTCCTCTTCCGGGACTAGCAGGAGATACGCAGTATTTT.

This clonotype was counted between two and nine times. The chain is built from TRBV7-3 and TRBJ1-1; maybe TRBD1 (5 bases). Germline V lookup: CDR1 SGHTA, CDR2 FQGTGA. Trimming took off 5 bases at V and 4 bases at J, with 14 bases between the two ends. The CDR3 has 14 residues. This CDR3 reads CASSLEGYGTEAFF. The CDR3 DNA follows: TGTGCCAGCAGCCTCGAGGGGTACGGCACTGAAGCTTTCTTT.

The chain joins TRBV29-1 to TRBJ1-5, with D unresolved. Germline lookup yields CDR1 SQVTM and CDR2 ANQGSEA. With 7 bases removed from V and 5 bases from J, the gap between germline ends came to 9 bases. This CDR3 region has 11 residues. CDR3 sequence (DNA): TGCAGCGATCTAATTTATCAGCCCCAGCATTTT. Residues: CSDLIYQPQHF.

V gene TRBV20-1 combines with J gene TRBJ1-4; no reliable D call. This CDR3 spans 13 amino acids. CDR1 DFQATT and CDR2 SNEGSKA come from the germline V gene (reference sequence). The V and J ends lost 3 bases and 5 bases respectively, with 10 bases between them. The CDR3 region is CSASRYRNEKLFF. Here the CDR3 DNA reads TGCAGTGCTAGCCGGTACCGAAATGAAAAACTGTTTTTT.

There are a few counts of this clonotype. V usage is TRBV3-1 and J usage is TRBJ1-4; a weak D match, TRBD1 (6 bases). CDR3 size: 15 residues. Per the germline V gene, CDR1 is LGHDT and CDR2 is YNNKEL (reference sequence). V was shortened by 7 bases and J by 1 base, with 13 bases between the two germline ends. CDR3 DNA sequence: TGTGCCAGCACCCCTAGGGGGAGAACTAATGAAAAACTGTTTTTT. The encoded protein is CASTPRGRTNEKLFF.

This clonotype was detected only a few times. The V and J genes are TRBV7-2 and TRBJ2-7; TRBD1 matches at 9 bases. Germline V gene sequence: CDR1 SGHTA, CDR2 FQGNSA. Trimming at V came to 5 bases and at J to 4 bases, leaving 9 bases not matched to a gene. This CDR3 is built from 15 residues. The CDR3 nucleotides read TGTGCCAGCAGCGGGGCCCCCGGACAGGGGTACGAGCAGTACTTC. Protein: CASSGAPGQGYEQYF. Full variable domain (outside the CDR3, taken from reference TRBV7-2 and TRBJ2-7): GAGVSQSPSNKVTEKGKDVELRCDPISGHTALYWYRQSLGQGLEFLIYFQGNSAPDKSGLPSDRFSAERTGGSVSTLTIQRTQQEDSAVYLCASSGAPGQGYEQYFGPGTRLTVT.

This clonotype occurred a few times. The J gene is TRBJ2-3, the V gene TRBV14; no firm D call. Germline V gene sequence: CDR1 SGHDN, CDR2 FVKESK. The CDR3 loop spans 14 amino acids. The germline V and J ends were trimmed by 2 bases and 1 base, with 7 bases remaining between them. CDR3 sequence reads: CASSQIVRTDTQYF. DNA of the CDR3: TGTGCCAGCAGCCAAATTGTCCGCACAGATACGCAGTATTTT.

This clonotype was seen a few times. The rearrangement links TRBV20-1 to TRBJ1-1, with unresolved D. Trimming took 6 bases from V and 5 from J, leaving 16 bases between them. The CDR3 extends over 13 amino acids. The germline V gene encodes CDR1 DFQATT and CDR2 SNEGSKA (reference sequence). CDR3 amino acids: CSADRPLQTEAFF. CDR3 DNA: TGCAGTGCAGACCGACCCCTTCAAACTGAAGCTTTCTTT.

This clonotype came up many times. The rearrangement uses TRBV12-3 or TRBV12-4 and TRBJ2-1; a possible D gene is TRBD2 (6 bases). Trimming took off 4 bases at V and 2 bases at J, with 9 bases between the two ends. The CDR3 is 14 amino acids. CDR3 sequence: CASSSPGAYNEQFF. DNA of the CDR3: TGTGCCAGCAGTTCCCCGGGGGCCTACAATGAGCAGTTCTTC.

This clonotype was seen ten or more times. This rearrangement joins TRBV18 to TRBJ2-1, with D unclear. The CDR3 covers 13 residues. Trimming took off 0 bases at V and 6 bases at J, with 6 bases between the two ends. CDR1 is KGHSH and CDR2 is LQKENI in the germline V gene. CDR3 DNA: TGTGCCAGCTCACCACCGGGTGGCAATGAGCAGTTCTTC. Translated: CASSPPGGNEQFF.

Ten or more counts support this clonotype. The chain uses TRBV7-9 and TRBJ1-3, with unresolved D. Trimming cost V 5 bases and J 4 bases, with 6 bases left between them. CDR1 and CDR2 (germline): SEHNR, FQNEAQ (reference sequence). This CDR3 has 12 residues. DNA of the CDR3: TGTGCCAGCAGCCAGACAGGAAACACCATATATTTT. Protein: CASSQTGNTIYF. Complete variable domain (other parts from reference TRBV7-9 and TRBJ1-3): DTGVSQNPRHKITKRGQNVTFRCDPISEHNRLYWYRQTLGQGPEFLTYFQNEAQLEKSRLLSDRFSAERPKGSFSTLEIQRTEQGDSAMYLCASSQTGNTIYFGEGSWLTVV.

This clonotype has just a few counts. The CDR3 reads CASSEWGWGGEKLFF. DNA for the CDR3: TGTGCCAGCAGTGAATGGGGTTGGGGGGGCGAAAAACTGTTTTTT. The gene calls are TRBV25-1 and TRBJ1-4, with D perhaps matching TRBD1 (6 bases). Germline CDR1 and CDR2: MGHDK and SYGVNS. The CDR3 is 15 residues long. Trimming took 1 base from V and 8 from J, leaving 14 bases between them.

In this sample, this clonotype turned up a few times. The CDR3 loop is CSVWRATEAFF. DNA for the CDR3: TGCAGCGTTTGGAGGGCCACTGAAGCTTTCTTT. The V gene is TRBV29-1, the J gene TRBJ1-1; D ambiguous. There are 11 residues in the CDR3. Trimming stripped 5 bases from V and 4 bases from J, with 8 bases between. In germline, CDR1 is SQVTM, CDR2 ANQGSEA.

The chain couples TRBV3-1 to TRBJ2-7; D not resolved. This CDR3 region has 11 residues. Trimming cost V 1 base and J 7 bases, with 5 bases left between them. In germline, CDR1 is LGHDT, CDR2 YNNKEL (reference sequence). The CDR3 coding sequence is TGTGCCAGCAGCCAAGCTTGGGAGCAGTACTTC. This encodes CASSQAWEQYF.